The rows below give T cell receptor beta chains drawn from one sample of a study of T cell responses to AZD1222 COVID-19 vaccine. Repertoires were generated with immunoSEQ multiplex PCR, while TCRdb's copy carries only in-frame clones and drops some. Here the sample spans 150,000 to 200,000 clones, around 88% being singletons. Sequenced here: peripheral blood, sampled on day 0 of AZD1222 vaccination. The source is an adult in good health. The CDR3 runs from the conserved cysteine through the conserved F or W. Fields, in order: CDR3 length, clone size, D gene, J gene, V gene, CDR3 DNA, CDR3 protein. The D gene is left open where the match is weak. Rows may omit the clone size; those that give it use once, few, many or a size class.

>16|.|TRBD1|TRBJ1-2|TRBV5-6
TGTGCCAGCAGCTTGGACAGGGGAAGGGACTACTATGGCTACACCTTC
CASSLDRGRDYYGYTF
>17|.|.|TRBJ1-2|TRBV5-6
TGTGCCAGCAGCTTGAGGTGGGGGGCAGGCGGTAACTATGGCTACACCTTC
CASSLRWGAGGNYGYTF
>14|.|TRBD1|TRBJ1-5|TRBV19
TGTGCCAGTAGTAGCCAGGGGGGCGGTCAGCCCCAGCATTTT
CASSSQGGGQPQHF
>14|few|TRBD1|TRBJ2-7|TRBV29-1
TGCAGCGTTGTTTCGCCGACAGGGATTTACGAGCAGTACTTC
CSVVSPTGIYEQYF
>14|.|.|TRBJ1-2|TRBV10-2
TGCGCCAGCAGCCAGATCGTCCCCACCTATGGCTACACCTTC
CASSQIVPTYGYTF
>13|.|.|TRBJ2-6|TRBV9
TGTGCCAGCCAAAACTCTGGGGCCAACGTCCTGACTTTC
CASQNSGANVLTF
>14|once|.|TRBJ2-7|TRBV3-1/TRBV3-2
TGTGCCAGCAGCCAAACAGGTGGGGGCCACGAGCAGTACTTC
CASSQTGGGHEQYF
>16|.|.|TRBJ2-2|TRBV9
TGTGCCAGCAGTCTCCGGGACACCCAGAAGAACGGGGAGCTGTTTTTT
CASSLRDTQKNGELFF
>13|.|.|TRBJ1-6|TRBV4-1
TGCGCCAGCAGCCAAGATAGCGGTTCACCCCTCCACTTT
CASSQDSGSPLHF
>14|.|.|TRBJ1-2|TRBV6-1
TGTGCCAGCAGTGAAAGCCCCTGGGGGGACGGCTACACCTTC
CASSESPWGDGYTF
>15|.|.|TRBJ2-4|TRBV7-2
TGTGCCAGCAGCCTTGGGTGGATAGCCAAAAACATTCAGTACTTC
CASSLGWIAKNIQYF
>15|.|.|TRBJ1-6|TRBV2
TGTGCCAGCAGTGCTGGGAGCTCCTATAATTCACCCCTCCACTTT
CASSAGSSYNSPLHF
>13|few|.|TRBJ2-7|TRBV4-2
TGTGCCAGCAGCCAAGTCCCTGGGAACGAGCAGTACTTC
CASSQVPGNEQYF
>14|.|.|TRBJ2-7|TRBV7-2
TGTGCCAGCAGCGCCCGGGGCTACACCTACGAGCAGTACTTC
CASSARGYTYEQYF
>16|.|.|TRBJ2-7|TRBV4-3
TGCGCCAGCAGCCAGTGGATCGGTGGGAGCTCCTACGAGCAGTACTTC
CASSQWIGGSSYEQYF